Listed below are T cell receptor beta chains from one sample, sequenced in a study of lymphopenia after photon versus proton radiotherapy. Clones were read by immunoSEQ multiplex PCR, and TCRdb kept only the in-frame ones, dropping some. The table has approximately 25,000 clones, roughly 82% seen once. Sequencing was performed on peripheral blood, taken from a patient treated with proton-based radiotherapy. The receptors here all came from an older woman with pancreatic cancer. CDR3s include the opening cysteine and the closing phenylalanine or tryptophan. D genes are given only for firm matches. The size field is filled for only some rows; it gives once, few, many or a size class.

.	TRBV30	TRBJ2-5	TRBD1	CAWSWTGSAYETQYF	TGTGCCTGGAGTTGGACAGGGTCGGCTTATGAGACCCAGTACTTC
.	TRBV19	TRBJ2-7	.	CASSTIGQPKGGAVYEQYF	TGTGCCAGTAGCACTATTGGACAACCCAAAGGGGGGGCGGTCTACGAGCAGTACTTC
.	TRBV11-3	TRBJ2-1	.	CASSPSSGSYNEQFF	TGTGCCAGCAGCCCGTCCAGTGGCTCCTACAATGAGCAGTTCTTC
.	TRBV10-3	TRBJ2-5	TRBD2	CAISPGSGRGGETQYF	TGTGCCATCAGTCCCGGTAGCGGGAGGGGCGGAGAGACCCAGTACTTC
once	TRBV27	TRBJ1-2	TRBD1	CASSLGTGLGFGYTF	TGTGCCAGCAGTCTCGGGACAGGGTTGGGTTTTGGCTACACCTTC
.	TRBV5-4	TRBJ2-5	.	CASSRPSGQQVQETQYF	TGTGCCAGCAGCAGACCTTCGGGGCAGCAAGTACAAGAGACCCAGTACTTC
.	TRBV5-1	TRBJ2-7	.	CASSLTTVEQYF	TGCGCCAGCAGCTTGACAACAGTCGAGCAGTACTTC
.	TRBV15	TRBJ2-3	.	CATSRDRNTQYF	TGTGCCACCAGCAGAGATCGAAATACGCAGTATTTT
.	TRBV15	TRBJ1-2	TRBD1	CATSSTGDRWGYTF	TGTGCCACCAGCAGCACAGGGGATCGATGGGGCTACACCTTC
.	TRBV12-5	TRBJ2-7	TRBD1	CASGRGLALAEQYF	TGTGCTAGTGGGAGGGGGCTAGCACTCGCCGAGCAGTACTTC
.	TRBV11-1	TRBJ2-2	.	CASSERRDTGELFF	TGTGCCAGCAGCGAACGGAGAGACACCGGGGAGCTGTTTTTT
.	TRBV11-3	TRBJ1-5	.	CASGGRGNQPQHF	TGTGCCAGTGGTGGGAGAGGGAATCAGCCCCAGCATTTT
.	TRBV21-1	TRBJ2-7	.	CASSKSERSGYEQYF	TGTGCCAGCAGCAAATCGGAGCGTTCCGGCTACGAGCAGTACTTC
.	TRBV19	TRBJ2-3	.	CASSATDTQYF	TGTGCCAGTAGTGCCACAGATACGCAGTATTTT
medium-sized	TRBV5-8	TRBJ2-7	.	CASSLSAGANEQYF	TGTGCCAGCAGCTTGAGTGCAGGGGCCAACGAGCAGTACTTC
.	TRBV10-3	TRBJ1-1	TRBD1	CAINGQGLNTEAFF	TGTGCCATCAACGGACAGGGTTTGAACACTGAAGCTTTCTTT